The 21 T cell receptor beta chains in this list originate from one sample, sequenced in a study of OX40 agonist ivuxolimab in advanced cancers. Sequencing was performed with immunoSEQ multiplex PCR; in TCRdb, only in-frame clones are kept and a portion is missing. The data contain 60,000 to 70,000 clones, roughly 87% of them singletons. The source material was CD4+ or CD8+ T cells sorted from blood, sampled in a trial of the OX40 agonist ivuxolimab. The receptors here all came from an adult with an advanced solid tumor such as melanoma, head and neck, liver or kidney cancer.

This chain links TRBV28 with TRBJ2-7; a weak D match, TRBD2 (6 bases). V was clipped by 7 bases and J by 3 bases, with 13 bases between them. Germline V gives CDR1 MDHEN, CDR2 SYDVKM. CDR3 length equals 13 residues. The CDR3 DNA sequence: TGTGCCAGCACCCGGGGAGGTCGCTACGAGCAGTACGTC. This translates into CASTRGGRYEQYV.

The chain has TRBV7-2 and TRBJ2-1, with D hard to call. The V gene lost 6 bases and the J gene lost 6 bases, with 6 bases spanning the gap. This CDR3 has 11 residues. The germline V gene encodes CDR1 SGHTA and CDR2 FQGNSA. The CDR3 loop is CASRWGNEQFF. The CDR3, as DNA: TGTGCCAGCAGGTGGGGCAATGAGCAGTTCTTC.

V and J are TRBV7-9 and TRBJ2-7; D gene ambiguous. Trimming pared 0 bases from V and 1 base from J, leaving 13 bases between. This CDR3 comprises 16 residues. Germline lookup yields CDR1 SEHNR and CDR2 FQNEAQ (reference sequence). This chain's CDR3 is CASSLALAVRSYEQYF. For the CDR3, the DNA is TGTGCCAGCAGCTTAGCGTTGGCGGTACGTTCCTACGAGCAGTACTTC.

CDR3 bases: TGCGCCAGCAGCTTGGCCGGGGTGAGCACAGATACGCAGTATTTT. Its translation: CASSLAGVSTDTQYF. The V and J genes are TRBV5-1 and TRBJ2-3; maybe TRBD2 (5 bases). Germline lookup yields CDR1 SGHRS and CDR2 YFSETQ. The V end lost 0 bases, the J end lost 0 bases, and 8 bases lay between the germline ends. This CDR3 has 15 amino acids.

This chain joins TRBV29-1 and TRBJ1-5, with 10 bases identical to TRBD1. The V and J ends lost 6 bases and 6 bases, in that order; junction bases with no gene match: 2. This CDR3 has 12 amino acids. CDR1 SQVTM and CDR2 ANQGSEA come from the germline V gene. The CDR3 nucleotides read TGCAGCGTCCGGGACAGGGGTCAGCCCCAGCATTTT. It specifies CSVRDRGQPQHF. The full variable domain, with the rest looked up from reference TRBV29-1 and TRBJ1-5, is SAVISQKPSRDICQRGTSLTIQCQVDSQVTMMFWYRQQPGQSLTLIATANQGSEATYESGFVIDKFPISRPNLTFSTLTVSNMSPEDSSIYLCSVRDRGQPQHFGDGTRLSIL.

The V gene is TRBV13, the J gene TRBJ1-6, with a tentative D call TRBD1 (5 bases). The CDR3 is 15 amino acids. Trimming removed 1 base at V and 7 bases at J, with 11 bases between. Germline assignment: CDR1 PRHDT and CDR2 FYEKMQ (reference sequence). The CDR3 sequence: CASSLDGRDNSPLHF. For the CDR3, the DNA is TGTGCCAGCAGCTTAGATGGACGGGACAATTCACCCCTCCACTTT.

The chain links TRBV7-9 to TRBJ2-5; 14 bases align to TRBD2. J was trimmed by 5 bases and V by 3 bases; bases with no gene match: 11. Germline V lookup: CDR1 SEHNR, CDR2 FQNEAQ (reference sequence). The CDR3 has 18 residues. The CDR3, as DNA: TGTGCCAGCAGCTTTCTGGGAGGACTAGCGGGAGGAAAGGAGACCCAGTACTTC. This sequence encodes CASSFLGGLAGGKETQYF.

This sequence joins TRBV10-2 and TRBJ2-3; D might be TRBD2 (5 bases). Germline assignment: CDR1 WSHSY and CDR2 SAAADI. This CDR3 region has 16 residues. The V and J ends lost 2 bases and 5 bases respectively, with 17 bases between them. DNA of the CDR3: TGCGCCAGCAGTGAGACCGGGATCCCGTGGGTAGATACGCAGTATTTT. It codes for CASSETGIPWVDTQYF.

Comments on this clone: At one end the junction does not follow the germline gene, possibly because of a read error. The V and J genes are TRBV6-5 and TRBJ1-6, with 7 bases that match TRBD1. This CDR3 region has 13 residues. Germline CDR1 MNHEY, CDR2 SVGAGI. The CDR3 reads CASSNGPGTATNF. Here the CDR3 DNA reads TGTGCCAGCAGTAACGGACCCGGGACAGCTACCAATTTT.

The chain has TRBV11-2 and TRBJ1-1, with 7 bases matching TRBD1. The J segment lost 0 bases and the V segment lost 5 bases, leaving 9 bases of the junction unmatched. Per germline, CDR1 SGHAT and CDR2 FQNNGV. The CDR3 consists of 16 residues. The CDR3 DNA reads as TGTGCCAGCAGCCTCCAGGGGACAGCCATGAACACTGAAGCTTTCTTT. As protein: CASSLQGTAMNTEAFF.

This clone was seen only once. The chain combines TRBV27 with TRBJ2-7; 12 nucleotides match TRBD2. V lost 0 bases, J lost 4 bases, and 4 bases stayed unmatched. Germline CDR1 reads MNHEY; CDR2 reads SMNVEV (reference sequence). CDR3 length: 16 amino acids. For the CDR3, the DNA is TGTGCCAGCAGTTTATCCCCTAGCGGGAGGGGATACGAGCAGTACTTC. It is translated as CASSLSPSGRGYEQYF.

CDR3 in DNA: TGTGCCAGCAGTGAATATGGGTTGGGGGTGGAGCAGCCCCAGCATTTT. It translates to CASSEYGLGVEQPQHF. The chain carries TRBV25-1 and TRBJ1-5; D is possibly TRBD1 (5 bases). Per the germline V gene, CDR1 is MGHDK and CDR2 is SYGVNS. The CDR3 has 16 residues. The V gene lost 0 bases and the J gene lost 7 bases, with 16 bases spanning the gap.

This chain uses TRBV10-3 with TRBJ2-1, with D tentatively TRBD1 (6 bases). CDR1 is ENHRY, CDR2 SYGVKD, per germline. Trimming removed 3 bases from V and 0 bases from J, with 6 bases in between. The CDR3 totals 14 residues. The CDR3 is CAISDRGSYNEQFF. CDR3 coding DNA: TGTGCCATCAGTGACAGGGGCTCCTACAATGAGCAGTTCTTC.

The genes are TRBV19 and TRBJ2-1; D gene uncertain. CDR3 length equals 12 residues. Between the trimmed V and J ends, which lost 3 bases and 6 bases, there was a span of 6 bases. Germline values: CDR1 LNHDA, CDR2 SQIVND (reference sequence). CDR3 amino acids: CASSIGGNEQFF. The CDR3 DNA sequence: TGTGCCAGTAGTATCGGCGGCAATGAGCAGTTCTTC.

This clone showed up just once. This sequence joins TRBV4-3 and TRBJ1-1; no definite D call. Germline loops: CDR1 LGHNA, CDR2 YSLEER. This CDR3 contains 16 residues. The germline V and J ends were trimmed by 1 base and 0 bases, with 12 bases remaining between them. The DNA for the CDR3 is TGCGCCAGCAGCCAAGCACTTAGGTTGATGAACACTGAAGCTTTCTTT. As protein: CASSQALRLMNTEAFF.

J is TRBJ2-1 and V is TRBV6-5; 9 bases are shared with TRBD2. Germline trimming cut 0 bases from V and 8 bases from J; bases unmatched to any gene: 5. Germline V CDR1 and CDR2: MNHEY, SVGAGI. The CDR3 length is 15 residues. The CDR3 coding sequence is TGTGCCAGCAGTTACTCATGGCGGGAGGGGTATGAGCAGTTCTTC. This gives the protein CASSYSWREGYEQFF.

This rearrangement joins TRBV29-1 to TRBJ2-5, with 7 nucleotides matching TRBD2. The germline V gene has CDR1 SQVTM and CDR2 ANQGSEA. This CDR3 comprises 15 residues. V lost 4 bases and J lost 1; bases outside the gene matches: 9. The CDR3 reads CSVGVTSVAQETQYF. The DNA for the CDR3 is TGCAGCGTTGGCGTCACTAGCGTAGCCCAAGAGACCCAGTACTTC.

V gene TRBV27 combines with J gene TRBJ2-7; tentatively, D is TRBD1 or TRBD2 (7 bases each). Germline V gene lookup returns CDR1 MNHEY and CDR2 SMNVEV (reference sequence). The CDR3 sequence is 16 residues long. The V end was cut by 4 bases, the J end by 6 bases, with 22 bases between. The CDR3 spells CASSSGQARRGGEQYF. DNA of the CDR3: TGTGCCAGCAGTTCCGGACAGGCCCGGAGGGGGGGCGAGCAGTACTTC.

This chain joins TRBV2 and TRBJ1-2; no reliable D call. The V gene's germline CDR1 is SNHLY and CDR2 FYNNEI. V lost 7 bases to trimming and J lost 7 bases, with 10 bases between them. The length of the CDR3 is 11 residues. CDR3 sequence (DNA): TGTGCCAGCATCCAGCAGGCTGGCTACACCTTC. It codes for CASIQQAGYTF. The variable domain in full, with the rest retrieved from reference TRBV2 and TRBJ1-2, is EPEVTQTPSHQVTQMGQEVILRCVPISNHLYFYWYRQILGQKVEFLVSFYNNEISEKSEIFDDQFSVERPDGSNFTLKIRSTKLEDSAMYFCASIQQAGYTFGSGTRLTVV.

The chain is built from TRBV10-3 and TRBJ2-2, with 7 bases identical to TRBD1. J was trimmed by 0 bases and V by 10 bases; bases with no gene match: 5. Per the germline V gene, CDR1 is ENHRY and CDR2 is SYGVKD. CDR3 size: 14 residues. CDR3 nucleotide sequence: TGTGCCAGCCGGGACAGCCCGAACACCGGGGAGCTGTTTTTT. It codes for CASRDSPNTGELFF.

V gene TRBV30 combines with J gene TRBJ1-4, with 8 bases aligning to TRBD1. CDR1 is GTSNPN, CDR2 SVGIG, per germline (reference sequence). The CDR3 covers 17 residues. Unmatched junction bases numbered 10, after V lost 0 bases and J lost 4 bases. Written as DNA, the CDR3 is TGTGCCTGGAGTGTAAGGGCAGGGGGCCCGCTTAATGAAAAACTGTTTTTT. Amino acids: CAWSVRAGGPLNEKLFF.